These 10 T cell receptor beta chains share one sample of origin, sequenced in a study of blood T cells in healthy people across ages. Alongside a J-beta primer mix, a sample-barcoded 5' primer served in a second PCR lasting 7 to 11 cycles. TCRdb re-called the 5' RACE reads through MiXCR, storing one row per CDR3 protein. The sample holds about a million distinct CDR3 sequences, approximately 49% seen once. Sequences were obtained from blood. The source of these receptors is a man aged 25-40 years in good health.

There are many counts of this clonotype. The J gene is TRBJ2-1, the V gene TRBV7-8, with 11 bases identical to TRBD2. The CDR3 is made up of 16 amino acids. After removal of 1 base from V and 14 bases from J, the junction contained 13 bases not matched to a gene. The germline V gene encodes CDR1 SGHVS and CDR2 FQNEAQ. This chain's CDR3 is CASSLGRASGGPGEFF. The CDR3 DNA sequence: TGTGCCAGCAGCTTAGGACGGGCTAGCGGGGGGCCGGGGGAGTTCTTC.

CDR3 amino acids: CSARPAGGYNEQFF. The CDR3, as DNA: TGCAGTGCTAGACCAGCGGGGGGATACAATGAGCAGTTCTTC. The rearrangement joins TRBV20-1 to TRBJ2-1, with 9 bases fitting TRBD2. CDR3 size: 14 residues. The J segment lost 4 bases and the V segment lost 2 bases, leaving 3 bases of the junction unmatched. Germline CDR1 DFQATT, CDR2 SNEGSKA (reference sequence).

The V call is TRBV28, the J call TRBJ2-7; 10 bases are shared with TRBD1. V lost 2 bases to trimming and J lost 1 base; unmatched junction nucleotides: 14. This CDR3 spans 19 amino acids. Germline-derived CDR1 and CDR2 are MDHEN and SYDVKM. The CDR3 region has the DNA TGTGCCAGCAGTTTAACCCCAAGGCCGGGACAGGGGCGGTCCTACGAGCAGTACTTC. Translation: CASSLTPRPGQGRSYEQYF. Drawing the rest from reference TRBV28 and TRBJ2-7, the complete variable domain is DVKVTQSSRYLVKRTGEKVFLECVQDMDHENMFWYRQDPGLGLRLIYFSYDVKMKEKGDIPEGYSVSREKKERFSLILESASTNQTSMYLCASSLTPRPGQGRSYEQYFGPGTRLTVT.

The chain couples TRBV19 to TRBJ2-7; D gene ambiguous. V lost 4 bases and J 1 base, leaving 8 bases between the germline ends. This CDR3 has 13 amino acids. Germline V gene data show CDR1 as LNHDA and CDR2 as SQIVND (reference sequence). The CDR3 DNA sequence: TGTGCCAGTAGTAACATCCGTTCCTACGAGCAGTACTTC. The encoded protein is CASSNIRSYEQYF.

The chain is built from TRBV29-1 and TRBJ2-4; D is ambiguous. The DNA end is more similar to TRBJ2-7, so the J call may be wrong. The CDR3 has 13 residues. CDR1 is SQVTM and CDR2 is ANQGSEA in the germline V gene. CDR3 nucleotide sequence: TGCAGCGTGCAATGGACGGCCTCCTACGAGCAGTACTTC. It yields the protein CSVQWTASYEQYF.

This clonotype has a handful of counts. This chain uses TRBV20-1 with TRBJ1-2; 9 nucleotides agree with TRBD1. The CDR3 totals 15 residues. Germline CDR1 and CDR2: DFQATT and SNEGSKA (reference sequence). With 3 bases clipped from V and 3 bases from J, the junction kept 8 bases outside the gene matches. CDR3 DNA sequence: TGCAGTGCTAGGCCGGGACAGGGACGTGACTATGGCTACACCTTC. It yields the protein CSARPGQGRDYGYTF.

This clonotype was counted a few times. V gene TRBV10-3 combines with J gene TRBJ2-1; D is possibly TRBD1 or TRBD2 (5 bases each). The CDR3 consists of 17 residues. Germline V lookup: CDR1 ENHRY, CDR2 SYGVKD. V was pared by 2 bases and J by 9 bases, with 23 bases between. CDR3 protein: CAISEQGRELKGSEQFF. DNA for the CDR3: TGTGCCATCAGTGAGCAGGGACGGGAACTAAAGGGGAGTGAGCAGTTCTTC.

This clonotype has more than one count but fewer than ten. A read error may explain this, as a much larger clone is one base away. The chain uses TRBV11-2 and TRBJ2-7, with D possibly TRBD2 on 5 matching bases. The CDR3 has 15 amino acids. Germline CDR1 is SGHAT and CDR2 is FQNNGV. CDR3 sequence (DNA): TGTGCCGGCAGCTTAGAAACCCGACTATCCTACGAGCAGTACTTC. This sequence encodes CAGSLETRLSYEQYF.

This clonotype has a handful of counts. This chain links TRBV6-1 with TRBJ2-3; D unclear. The CDR3 consists of 12 residues. The V end lost 7 bases, the J end lost 7 bases, and 12 bases lay between the germline ends. From germline, CDR1 is MNHNS and CDR2 SASEGT. The CDR3 sequence: CASTASAHTQYF. The CDR3 nucleotides are TGTGCCAGCACCGCTAGTGCTCATACGCAGTATTTT.

The rearrangement joins TRBV20-1 to TRBJ1-2; 10 bases line up with TRBD1. The ends lost 4 bases at V and 8 bases at J; junction bases unmatched: 10. Germline V CDR1 and CDR2: DFQATT, SNEGSKA (reference sequence). This CDR3 contains 14 residues. The CDR3 DNA reads as TGCAGTGCTATTCTTCCGGGACAGGGGTCCGGCTACACCTTC. Its translation is CSAILPGQGSGYTF.